The source of this T cell receptor (beta chain) is a study of blood T cell repertoires in COVID-19. The wider study: Sites in the United States, Italy and Spain provided acute and convalescent COVID-19 samples. The cDNA or gDNA used as material had been derived from T cells, B-cell-depleted T cells, or PBMCs.

The CDR3 runs 15 residues. The V gene lost 1 base and the J gene lost 4 bases, with 11 bases spanning the gap. Germline V CDR1 and CDR2: SGHDT, YYEEEE. As handled by the study authors: Amplification of reference gene primers was used by the study to estimate nucleated cell counts. Repertoires were generated with immunoSEQ multiplex PCR, while TCRdb's copy carries only in-frame clones and drops some. V and J calls and clone size are those listed in that table; D and trimming were worked out from the DNA. This sample yields approximately 200,000 clones, of which 88% are seen a single time; approximately 1.7% belongs to the top ten.

The chain is built from TRBV5-6 and TRBJ2-2, with a weak D call TRBD2 (6 bases). The sequenced material came from peripheral blood. This clonotype originated in a man aged 65 to 85 with acute or convalescent COVID-19. The CDR3 protein is CASSLPWGVTGELFF. CDR3 nucleotides: TGTGCCAGCAGCTTGCCCTGGGGGGTCACCGGGGAGCTGTTTTTT.